The sample holds a few counts of the clone carrying this TCR beta chain. Unique molecular identifiers were incorporated during preparation of the TCRbeta library. TCRdb re-analysed the PCR reads in MiXCR, keeping a single row per CDR3 protein. The table has 600,000 to 700,000 distinct CDR3 sequences, roughly 15% seen once. This sample stems from a study of T-cell reconstitution after alpha-beta-depleted transplantation in children. CDR1 and CDR2 (germline): SSHAT, FNYEAQ (reference sequence). V lost 5 bases to trimming and J lost 1 base; unmatched junction nucleotides: 4. The CDR3 runs 15 residues. This sample comprised PBMCs from the stem cell graft donor, obtained from the stem cell graft. The clonotype was recovered from a human donor who donated a stem cell graft to a child with acute myeloid leukemia. The chain joins TRBV7-7 to TRBJ2-1; 8 nucleotides match TRBD1. CDR3 residues: CASSQDRESYNEQFF. CDR3 DNA sequence: TGTGCCAGCAGCCAGGACAGGGAATCCTACAATGAGCAGTTCTTC.